This T cell receptor (beta chain) appears in the sequencing data of a study of CXCR3-negative and CXCR3-positive naive CD8 T cells. Study results and caveats: CXCR3 levels fell partly with cryopreservation; most assays relied on fresh PBMCs.

5' RACE that incorporated UMI labels was used to prepare the TRB cDNA libraries. TCRdb reanalyzed the 5' RACE reads and collapses them to one entry per CDR3 protein, without DNA. The sample has about 62,000 distinct CDR3 sequences. CDR3 size: 15 residues. Germline V gene data show CDR1 as SGDLS and CDR2 as YYNGEE. In the case of this clonotype: Its antigen is undetermined.

Specimen: naive CXCR3- CD8+ T cells from blood. Sample subset: CD45RO-CCR7+CD27+CD95- naive CD8+ T cells lacking CXCR3 (TNR3-). The TCR originated in a human donor in good health. Some clones in this sample may be carry-over from other donors' samples. The chain recombines TRBV9 with TRBJ2-7; TCRdb indicates TRBD1, and absent DNA this call remains unverified. CDR3 region: CASSPTLGASYEQYF. The full variable domain, its missing parts supplied by reference TRBV9 and TRBJ2-7, is DSGVTQTPKHLITATGQRVTLRCSPRSGDLSVYWYQQSLDQGLQFLIQYYNGEERAKGNILERFSAQQFPDLHSELNLSSLELGDSALYFCASSPTLGASYEQYFGPGTRLTVT.